Shown below are 8 T cell receptor beta chains from a single sample sequenced in a study of metastatic and nonmetastatic thyroid tumors. TCRdb called clones again from the PCR reads with MiXCR. The table shows 25,000 to 30,000 clones, with roughly 17% occurring only once. Patients were all untreated before their thyroid surgery. Sequenced sample: blood. The receptors stem from a female donor with papillary thyroid cancer or a benign thyroid nodule (not recorded which). Some clones in this sample may be carry-over from other donors' samples.

A note on this clone: One end of the junction does not line up with germline, which may come from a read error. CDR3 nucleotide sequence: TGTGCCAGCTCAGCCTCGATATTGGCTGGACCCTACCAGCAGTACTTC. Translated: CASSASILAGPYQQYF. The chain couples TRBV18 to TRBJ2-7; D ambiguous. Germline V gene sequence: CDR1 KGHSH, CDR2 LQKENI. CDR3 length: 16 residues.

There are a few counts of this clone. J is TRBJ2-2 and V is TRBV6-2 or TRBV6-3; unclear D gene. V lost 9 bases and J 4 bases, leaving 12 bases between the germline ends. This CDR3 region has 13 residues. The germline V gene encodes CDR1 MNHEY and CDR2 SVGEGT. The CDR3 nucleotides read TGTGCCAGTCGGATAGGTGGCACCGGGGAGCTGTTTTTT. As protein: CASRIGGTGELFF.

The CDR3 sequence is CASRETGSNTGELFF. The CDR3 DNA is TGTGCCAGCAGGGAGACAGGTTCGAACACCGGGGAGCTGTTTTTT. The J gene is TRBJ2-2, the V gene TRBV7-6; the D gene is possibly TRBD1 (6 bases). Trimming took 6 bases from V and 0 from J, leaving 11 bases between them. The CDR3 has 15 amino acids. CDR1 SGHVS and CDR2 FNYEAQ come from the germline V gene.

This clone was detected many times. J is TRBJ1-1 and V is TRBV5-4; no definite D call. Trimming left V 7 bases short and J 1 base short, with 11 bases between. CDR1 is SGHNT, CDR2 YYREEE, per germline (reference sequence). CDR3 length equals 13 residues. CDR3 residues: CASSSRRNTEAFF. CDR3 nucleotides: TGTGCCAGCTCCAGTCGGAGGAACACTGAAGCTTTCTTT.

This clone was seen ten or more times. The V and J genes are TRBV5-5 and TRBJ2-7; TRBD1 aligns across 7 bases. Trimming at V came to 2 bases and at J to 6 bases, leaving 5 bases not matched to a gene. Germline CDR1 is SGHKS and CDR2 is YYEKEE (reference sequence). This CDR3 has 13 amino acids. Here the CDR3 reads CASSLMAGGEQYF. DNA for the CDR3: TGTGCCAGCAGCTTAATGGCAGGGGGCGAGCAGTACTTC.

This clone was observed many times. The chain joins TRBV6-1 to TRBJ1-5, with 9 bases that match TRBD1. The junction had 4 bases not matched to a gene; V was cut back by 4 bases and J by 3 bases. Per the germline V gene, CDR1 is MNHNS and CDR2 is SASEGT. This CDR3 has 15 residues. The CDR3 is CASSGGTGYNQPQHF. The DNA for the CDR3 is TGTGCCAGCAGTGGAGGGACAGGGTACAATCAGCCCCAGCATTTT.

The chain joins TRBV7-2 to TRBJ1-2, with D possibly being TRBD1 (6 bases). The germline V gene has CDR1 SGHTA and CDR2 FQGNSA. V was clipped by 3 bases and J by 4 bases, with 9 bases between them. This CDR3 comprises 13 residues. The CDR3 coding sequence is TGTGCCAGCAGCTTGGGGGCAGGCTATGGCTACACCTTC. Protein sequence: CASSLGAGYGYTF.

This clone was counted many times. This sample also contains other DNA sequences that code for the same CDR3. This chain joins TRBV4-1 and TRBJ1-3, with D unclear. V was pared by 2 bases and J by 4 bases, with 6 bases between. In germline, CDR1 is MGHRA, CDR2 YSYEKL. This CDR3 has 13 residues. CDR3 sequence reads: CASSQTRGNTIYF. The CDR3 DNA follows: TGCGCCAGCAGCCAAACCAGAGGAAACACCATATATTTT.